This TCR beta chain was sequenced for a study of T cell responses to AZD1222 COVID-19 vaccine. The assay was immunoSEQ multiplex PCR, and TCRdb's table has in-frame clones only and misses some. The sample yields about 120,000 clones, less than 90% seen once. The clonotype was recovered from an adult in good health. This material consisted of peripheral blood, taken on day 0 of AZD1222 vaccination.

The CDR3 sequence is CASSSGTTYGYTF. The DNA of the CDR3 is TGTGCCAGCAGTTCCGGGACAACCTATGGCTACACCTTC. The rearrangement links TRBV28 to TRBJ1-2; the D gene is possibly TRBD1 (6 bases). Germline V gives CDR1 MDHEN, CDR2 SYDVKM. The CDR3 runs 13 residues. The ends were cut back, 4 bases at V and 4 bases at J, with 10 bases in the middle.